The 20 T cell receptor beta chains reported below all come from one sample, sequenced in a study of T cell responses to AZD1222 COVID-19 vaccine. The protocol was immunoSEQ multiplex PCR, while the TCRdb copy is restricted to in-frame clones and leaves out a portion. The data hold about 100,000 clones, with around 83% observed a single time. The source material was peripheral blood, sampled on day 0 of AZD1222 vaccination. These receptors all come from an adult in good health.

The chain employs TRBV28 and TRBJ1-4; D unresolved. V dropped 5 bases and J dropped 2 bases, with 9 bases sitting between them. This CDR3 contains 14 residues. The V gene's germline CDR1 is MDHEN and CDR2 SYDVKM. This CDR3 is CASSLDGTNEKLFF. In DNA form, the CDR3 reads TGTGCCAGCAGTCTGGACGGGACTAATGAAAAACTGTTTTTT.

This clone was detected only once. The genes are TRBV5-5 and TRBJ2-5; D remains unclear. The CDR3 covers 15 residues. V dropped 4 bases and J dropped 5 bases, with 18 bases sitting between them. Germline loops: CDR1 SGHKS, CDR2 YYEKEE (reference sequence). The CDR3 DNA reads TGTGCCAGCAGCCCCTTGCCGTCAGCTCTGGAGACCCAGTACTTC. It specifies CASSPLPSALETQYF.

The rearrangement links TRBV28 to TRBJ1-2; 7 bases match TRBD1. The CDR3 runs to 15 residues. Germline V CDR1 and CDR2: MDHEN, SYDVKM. The junction had 10 bases not matched to a gene; V was cut back by 5 bases and J by 4 bases. DNA of the CDR3: TGTGCCAGCAGTATGCAAACCGGGACAGCCTATGGCTACACCTTC. Translating it yields CASSMQTGTAYGYTF.

This clone came up once. V is TRBV27 and J is TRBJ1-1, with unresolved D. Per germline, CDR1 MNHEY and CDR2 SMNVEV (reference sequence). This CDR3 comprises 15 residues. V was trimmed by 7 bases and J by 5 bases, leaving 20 bases between them. CDR3: CASTEDPRGRTEAFF. The CDR3, as DNA: TGTGCCAGCACCGAGGACCCCCGCGGCCGTACTGAAGCTTTCTTT.

The rearrangement joins TRBV5-8 to TRBJ1-5; D is uncertain. From germline, CDR1 is SGHTS and CDR2 YDEGEE. The CDR3 is 14 residues long. The V end was cut by 4 bases, the J end by 4 bases, with 12 bases between. The DNA of the CDR3 is TGTGCCAGCAGCCTGTGGGCGGAAAATCAGCCCCAGCATTTT. This codes for CASSLWAENQPQHF.

This clone was observed once. The chain employs TRBV5-4 and TRBJ2-7; TRBD1 aligns across 10 bases. The CDR3 extends over 16 amino acids. Germline values: CDR1 SGHNT, CDR2 YYREEE (reference sequence). With V trimmed by 3 bases and J by 6 bases, 12 bases remained unmatched. CDR3 amino acids: CASSSSTRRTGGEQYF. The DNA for the CDR3 is TGTGCCAGCAGCTCCTCCACCCGTAGGACAGGGGGCGAGCAGTACTTC.

J is TRBJ1-5 and V is TRBV28, with unresolved D. V was pared by 3 bases and J by 11 bases, with 14 bases between. CDR1 and CDR2 from the germline V gene are MDHEN and SYDVKM. The CDR3 is made up of 13 amino acids. CDR3 region: CASSLTDLMTQHF. The CDR3 DNA reads TGTGCCAGCAGTTTGACGGACCTAATGACCCAGCATTTT.

In its sample, this clone was seen a few times. The chain recombines TRBV9 with TRBJ1-2, with 7 bases lining up with TRBD1. The germline CDR1 and CDR2 sequences are SGDLS and YYNGEE. V shed 6 bases, J shed 5 bases, and the junction held 10 bases outside the gene matches. This CDR3 is 14 amino acids long. The CDR3 here is CASTAGTEKYGYTF. CDR3 sequence (DNA): TGTGCCAGCACCGCCGGGACAGAAAAATATGGCTACACCTTC. Using reference TRBV9 and TRBJ1-2 for the parts outside the CDR3, the full variable domain is DSGVTQTPKHLITATGQRVTLRCSPRSGDLSVYWYQQSLDQGLQFLIQYYNGEERAKGNILERFSAQQFPDLHSELNLSSLELGDSALYFCASTAGTEKYGYTFGSGTRLTVV.

This chain uses TRBV18 with TRBJ1-1; TRBD1 is a possible D gene (5 bases). Germline CDR1 KGHSH, CDR2 LQKENI. Trimming shortened V by 4 bases and J by 1 base, and 10 bases separated the two germline ends. The CDR3 contains 14 residues. The CDR3 is CASSLTGGNTEAFF. The CDR3 DNA reads TGTGCCAGCTCACTAACGGGGGGGAACACTGAAGCTTTCTTT.

The chain employs TRBV11-2 and TRBJ1-6, with D unresolved. V was trimmed by 0 bases and J by 13 bases, leaving 13 bases between them. This CDR3 contains 14 residues. The germline V gene has CDR1 SGHAT and CDR2 FQNNGV. The CDR3 spells CASSLEGRLLPLHF. CDR3 coding DNA: TGTGCCAGCAGCTTAGAAGGACGTCTTCTCCCCCTCCACTTT.

V is TRBV7-2 and J is TRBJ2-5; D unclear. Trimming removed 3 bases at V and 0 bases at J, with 5 bases between. The CDR3 covers 13 residues. The germline CDR1 and CDR2 sequences are SGHTA and FQGNSA. The CDR3 DNA reads TGTGCCAGCAGCTTTTCCTACCAAGAGACCCAGTACTTC. Residues: CASSFSYQETQYF.

The chain carries TRBV6-1 and TRBJ1-3; a possible D gene is TRBD1 (6 bases). The CDR3 consists of 17 residues. Germline V lookup: CDR1 MNHNS, CDR2 SASEGT. The V gene lost 0 bases and the J gene lost 0 bases, with 12 bases spanning the gap. The CDR3: CASSEALGAVSGNTIYF. As DNA, the CDR3 is TGTGCCAGCAGTGAAGCTTTGGGGGCAGTCTCTGGAAACACCATATATTTT.

The V and J genes are TRBV11-3 and TRBJ2-6; D tentatively reads TRBD1 or TRBD2 (5 bases each). The CDR3 has 17 amino acids. V was clipped by 5 bases and J by 3 bases, with 17 bases between them. Germline V gives CDR1 SGHNT, CDR2 YENEEA. CDR3 coding DNA: TGTGCCAGCAGCCCCGGGACCAACCCGGATGGGGCCAACGTCCTGACTTTC. Residues: CASSPGTNPDGANVLTF.

The chain links TRBV6-2 or TRBV6-3 to TRBJ2-5, with 9 bases that match TRBD1. CDR1 is MNHEY, CDR2 SVGEGT, per germline. The CDR3 has 17 residues. Trimming cost V 4 bases and J 4 bases; bases outside gene matches: 13. For the CDR3, the DNA is TGTGCCAGCAGTTCCGCTAAGAGGACAGGGGCGGGAGAGACCCAGTACTTC. The encoded protein is CASSSAKRTGAGETQYF.

This clone appeared once. The genes are TRBV6-6 and TRBJ1-2; D remains unclear. The V end lost 6 bases, the J end lost 8 bases, and 7 bases lay between the germline ends. The CDR3 has 10 amino acids. CDR1 is MNHNY, CDR2 SVGAGI, per germline (reference sequence). The CDR3 bases are TGTGCCAGCAGCCGCGAAGGCTACACCTTC. Translated, it gives CASSREGYTF.

This clone was observed once. V and J are TRBV11-2 and TRBJ1-6; D remains ambiguous. The CDR3 has 14 residues. Germline CDR1 reads SGHAT; CDR2 reads FQNNGV. The V and J ends lost 0 bases and 8 bases respectively, with 8 bases between them. The CDR3 DNA reads as TGTGCCAGCAGCTTAGAAACAGCATATTCACCCCTCCACTTT. Protein product: CASSLETAYSPLHF. Supplemented by reference TRBV11-2 and TRBJ1-6, the full variable domain reads EAGVAQSPRYKIIEKRQSVAFWCNPISGHATLYWYQQILGQGPKLLIQFQNNGVVDDSQLPKDRFSAERLKGVDSTLKIQPAKLEDSAVYLCASSLETAYSPLHFGNGTRLTVT.

The DNA for the CDR3 is TGCGCCAGCAGCCCTGGAGACCGTGGCACTGAAGCTTTCTTT. Protein: CASSPGDRGTEAFF. The chain combines TRBV5-1 with TRBJ1-1, with D unclear. There are 14 residues in the CDR3. Germline loops: CDR1 SGHRS, CDR2 YFSETQ. The V end was cut by 4 bases, the J end by 4 bases, with 14 bases between.

The V gene is TRBV6-5, the J gene TRBJ1-3; D ambiguous. Trimming shortened V by 0 bases and J by 1 base, and 4 bases separated the two germline ends. Germline CDR1 and CDR2: MNHEY and SVGAGI. The CDR3 runs 14 residues. The CDR3 DNA is TGTGCCAGCAGTTACTCGGGTTCTGGAAACACCATATATTTT. Translated: CASSYSGSGNTIYF.

The rearrangement uses TRBV5-1 and TRBJ2-3; 8 bases fit TRBD2. J was trimmed by 4 bases and V by 2 bases; bases with no gene match: 6. Germline-derived CDR1 and CDR2 are SGHRS and YFSETQ. The CDR3 is 15 residues long. CDR3 DNA: TGCGCCAGCAGCTTCGGGGCAGCGGGGGCAGATACGCAGTATTTT. Amino acid sequence: CASSFGAAGADTQYF.

This clone is a singleton in its sample. CDR3 protein: CASSNKQERTYEQYF. CDR3 sequence (DNA): TGTGCCAGCAGCAACAAACAGGAGAGGACCTACGAGCAGTACTTC. V gene TRBV5-4 combines with J gene TRBJ2-7; TRBD1 might be the D (5 bases). The CDR3 contains 15 residues. Germline assignment: CDR1 SGHNT and CDR2 YYREEE (reference sequence). V was trimmed by 4 bases and J by 2 bases, leaving 16 bases between them.